This entry is about one TCR beta chain. The antigen it binds to is not known. Per-nucleotide qualities are absent, and no much larger clonotype sits a single base away. The method was the immunoSEQ multiplex PCR assay. The immuneACCESS repertoire file appears here via TCRdb, limited to in-frame rearrangements. These files lack a portion of the clones; in checked studies, under half of the deficit traces to unresolved V genes, and the cause of the others is not known. This sample has about 110,000 clones in its table, and about 80% of those were observed once. The leading ten clones occupy 6.5% of the sample. The CDR3 starts with the cysteine, ends with the phenylalanine, and has 15 residues. The entry retains the CDR3 DNA only, 45 bases that are in frame from base 1. Deletion took 1 base off V and 1 base off J, with a span of 9 bases between the germline ends. CDR1 is given as SGHTA and CDR2 as FQGNSA, both from the germline V gene.

This sample stems from a study of control samples from healthy donors and cancer patients (dated by TCRdb to the early 2020s). The material sequenced was blood. The TCR was taken from a man younger than 35 in good health. The receptor chain draws on TRBV7-2 and TRBJ2-3; there is no confident call for the D gene. The base sequence is TGTGCCAGCAGCTTAGGACGCGGCGGCACAGATACGCAGTATTTT. It codes for CASSLGRGGTDTQYF.